These 11 T cell receptor beta chains were all obtained from the same sample, sequenced in a study of T cell responses to AZD1222 COVID-19 vaccine. Assay: immunoSEQ multiplex PCR; the TCRdb copy retains only in-frame clones and omits some. This sample yields some 60,000 clones, of which about three quarters are seen a single time; around 3.5% belongs to the top ten. The starting material was peripheral blood, obtained 28 days after the second AZD1222 dose. The receptors were sampled from an adult who received the AZD1222 COVID-19 vaccine.

The rearrangement uses TRBV29-1 and TRBJ2-3; D unclear. This CDR3 has 13 residues. Germline V CDR1 and CDR2: SQVTM, ANQGSEA. Between the trimmed V and J ends, which lost 3 bases and 4 bases, there was a span of 11 bases. The CDR3 DNA reads as TGCAGCGTTGAGGTAGTAGAATCAGATACGCAGTATTTT. Its translation: CSVEVVESDTQYF.

This clone was counted a few times. The chain links TRBV19 to TRBJ1-5; TRBD1 might be the D (5 bases). V gave up 3 bases and J gave up 0 bases, with 21 bases separating them. The CDR3 sequence is 19 residues long. From germline, CDR1 is LNHDA and CDR2 SQIVND (reference sequence). CDR3 amino acids: CASSISSTRGADSNQPQHF. CDR3 in DNA: TGTGCCAGTAGTATCAGTAGTACACGCGGGGCAGATAGCAATCAGCCCCAGCATTTT.

This clone came up a few times. The chain's CDR3 is CASSQRGGGETQYF. The CDR3 DNA is TGTGCCAGCAGCCAACGGGGGGGCGGGGAGACCCAGTACTTC. The chain has TRBV7-8 and TRBJ2-5; 8 nucleotides align to TRBD2. With V trimmed by 5 bases and J by 5 bases, 7 bases remained unmatched. This CDR3 is built from 14 residues. CDR1 SGHVS and CDR2 FQNEAQ come from the germline V gene.

The V and J genes are TRBV5-4 and TRBJ1-4; D uncertain. CDR1 is SGHNT and CDR2 is YYREEE in the germline V gene (reference sequence). This CDR3 region has 15 residues. Trimming cost V 4 bases and J 0 bases, with 10 bases left between them. The CDR3 DNA follows: TGTGCCAGCAGCCAAGACACTGCAACTAATGAAAAACTGTTTTTT. It encodes CASSQDTATNEKLFF.

In DNA form, the CDR3 reads TGTGCCAGCAGCTTACTATGGGCCGGGGCCTACGAGCAGTACTTC. Protein product: CASSLLWAGAYEQYF. The chain joins TRBV7-9 to TRBJ2-7, with D perhaps matching TRBD2 (5 bases). V dropped 2 bases and J dropped 2 bases, with 13 bases sitting between them. CDR1 SEHNR and CDR2 FQNEAQ come from the germline V gene (reference sequence). This CDR3 spans 15 amino acids.

This chain joins TRBV28 and TRBJ2-2; TRBD2 is a possible D gene (5 bases). Germline V gene sequence: CDR1 MDHEN, CDR2 SYDVKM. This CDR3 contains 10 residues. Trimming stripped 7 bases from V and 16 bases from J, with 13 bases between. CDR3 nucleotides: TGTGCCAGCAACCAATTGGACTCGTTTTTT. This codes for CASNQLDSFF.

This clone was recorded once. Here the CDR3 DNA reads TGTGCCACCAGCGACCAGGCGAACACTGAAGCTTTCTTT. Protein: CATSDQANTEAFF. The V call is TRBV15, the J call TRBJ1-1; no reliable D call. Trimming removed 5 bases from V and 1 base from J, with 8 bases in between. The CDR3 length is 13 residues. Germline assignment: CDR1 LNHNV and CDR2 YYDKDF (reference sequence).

The chain recombines TRBV28 with TRBJ2-6; D not resolved. Germline CDR1 is MDHEN and CDR2 is SYDVKM. The CDR3 runs 15 residues. The germline V and J ends were trimmed by 5 bases and 0 bases, with 8 bases remaining between them. CDR3 nucleotide sequence: TGTGCCAGCAGTGAGAGTTACTCTGGGGCCAACGTCCTGACTTTC. Translated, it gives CASSESYSGANVLTF. The full variable domain, rest sourced from reference TRBV28 and TRBJ2-6, is DVKVTQSSRYLVKRTGEKVFLECVQDMDHENMFWYRQDPGLGLRLIYFSYDVKMKEKGDIPEGYSVSREKKERFSLILESASTNQTSMYLCASSESYSGANVLTFGAGSRLTVL.

The chain has TRBV28 and TRBJ2-7, with 8 bases lining up with TRBD2. The CDR3 is made up of 16 amino acids. Germline values: CDR1 MDHEN, CDR2 SYDVKM. Trimming at V came to 7 bases and at J to 5 bases, leaving 16 bases not matched to a gene. This chain's CDR3 is CASNEFGRGVSHEQYF. The DNA of the CDR3 is TGTGCCAGCAACGAGTTTGGGCGGGGGGTAAGTCACGAGCAGTACTTC.

The rearrangement joins TRBV6-2 or TRBV6-3 to TRBJ2-7, with TRBD1 matching 9 bases. Per germline, CDR1 MNHEY and CDR2 SVGEGT. The CDR3 contains 14 residues. The V gene end was trimmed by 2 bases and the J gene end by 4 bases; junction bases not matched to a gene: 3. In DNA form, the CDR3 reads TGTGCCAGCAGTTACGTGGACAGGGGTTACGAGCAGTACTTC. It yields the protein CASSYVDRGYEQYF.

This clone turned up a few times. The chain joins TRBV9 to TRBJ1-1, with D possibly being TRBD1 (5 bases). This CDR3 contains 14 residues. Germline CDR1 reads SGDLS; CDR2 reads YYNGEE. V shed 0 bases and J shed 5 bases, with 11 bases lying between them. In DNA, the CDR3 is TGTGCCAGCAGCGTAGTCAGGGAGTGGACTGAAGCTTTCTTT. Protein sequence: CASSVVREWTEAFF.